The 13 T cell receptor beta chains below were found in one sample sequenced in a study of human T cells and chemical hapten exposure. Time point denoted: patch test 2, 6 weeks after DPC sensitization. Indicated treatment: therapeutic diphenylcyclopropenone sensitization with weekly scalp DPC. TCRdb ran MiXCR on the RACE reads and lists one entry per CDR3 protein. The sample gives 95,000 or so distinct CDR3 sequences, approximately 10% of which show up once; 3.2% is in the top ten. Here the sequenced sample was whole blood, taken in connection with sensitization to the hapten diphenylcyclopropenone (DPC). The receptor source for this set is a woman aged 40 to 55 with alopecia areata. Some clones in this sample may be carry-over from other donors' samples.

This clonotype was seen more than once but under ten times. The V gene is TRBV11-2, the J gene TRBJ2-5, with D perhaps matching TRBD2 (5 bases). From germline, CDR1 is SGHAT and CDR2 FQNNGV. Trimming stripped 5 bases from V and 2 bases from J, with 18 bases between. This CDR3 comprises 16 residues. The chain's CDR3 is CASSPRGPLRQETQYF. As DNA, the CDR3 is TGTGCCAGCAGCCCTCGAGGGCCGCTAAGGCAAGAGACCCAGTACTTC.

This clonotype was counted ten times or more. A read error may account for a junction end that differs from germline. The rearrangement links TRBV3-1 to TRBJ2-1, with D tentatively TRBD2 (5 bases). The germline V gene has CDR1 LGHDT and CDR2 YNNKEL (reference sequence). The length of the CDR3 is 15 residues. CDR3: CASSYFPGSSNEQFF. The CDR3 nucleotides are TGTGCCAGCAGTTATTTTCCGGGATCCTCCAATGAGCAGTTCTTC.

This clonotype was seen more than once but under ten times. V and J are TRBV11-2 and TRBJ2-1, with a possible D match to TRBD2 (5 bases). Between the trimmed V and J ends, which lost 0 bases and 2 bases, there was a span of 8 bases. This CDR3 has 15 residues. From germline, CDR1 is SGHAT and CDR2 FQNNGV. The CDR3 loop is CASSLDEGAYNEQFF. The DNA for the CDR3 is TGTGCCAGCAGCTTAGATGAGGGAGCCTACAATGAGCAGTTCTTC. Based on the CDR3 plus reference TRBV11-2 and TRBJ2-1, the full variable domain is EAGVAQSPRYKIIEKRQSVAFWCNPISGHATLYWYQQILGQGPKLLIQFQNNGVVDDSQLPKDRFSAERLKGVDSTLKIQPAKLEDSAVYLCASSLDEGAYNEQFFGPGTRLTVL.

This CDR3 is CASKKTGLAGTDTQYF. The DNA of the CDR3 is TGTGCCAGCAAAAAAACGGGACTAGCGGGAACAGATACGCAGTATTTT. The V and J genes are TRBV6-2 or TRBV6-3 and TRBJ2-3; the match to TRBD2 covers 13 bases. This CDR3 contains 16 residues. After removal of 7 bases from V and 3 bases from J, the junction contained 7 bases not matched to a gene. CDR1 is MNHEY and CDR2 is SVGEGT in the germline V gene.

This clonotype was counted ten times or more. Here the CDR3 reads CASSLTGAYNSPLHF. CDR3 bases: TGCGCCAGCAGCCTTACAGGGGCTTATAATTCACCCCTCCACTTT. The chain links TRBV4-1 to TRBJ1-6; 7 bases match TRBD1. Trimming took 4 bases from V and 4 from J; bases not matched to a gene: 4. The V gene's germline CDR1 is MGHRA and CDR2 YSYEKL. The CDR3 is 15 amino acids.

CDR3 DNA: TGCAGCGTTGGTTCTGAAGCTTTCTTT. It codes for CSVGSEAFF. The chain joins TRBV29-1 to TRBJ1-1; D is undetermined. The germline V gene has CDR1 SQVTM and CDR2 ANQGSEA. The CDR3 extends over 9 amino acids. Trimming left V 4 bases short and J 6 bases short, with 3 bases between.

V usage is TRBV29-1 and J usage is TRBJ2-7; D is undetermined. Germline assignment: CDR1 SQVTM and CDR2 ANQGSEA. CDR3 size: 11 residues. Deletions cut 5 bases from V and 5 bases from J, with 10 bases between. CDR3 sequence (DNA): TGCAGCGTTAGAACCCATGACGAGCAGTACTTC. It encodes CSVRTHDEQYF.

This clonotype showed up many times. The V and J genes are TRBV6-5 and TRBJ2-1; 11 bases are shared with TRBD2. Germline CDR1 is MNHEY and CDR2 is SVGAGI. V lost 1 base, J lost 4 bases, and 15 bases stayed unmatched. The CDR3 is made up of 20 amino acids. As DNA, the CDR3 is TGTGCCAGCAGTTACTATGGGACCTGGGCTAGCGGGGGGAAATACAATGAGCAGTTCTTC. Translation: CASSYYGTWASGGKYNEQFF.

The rearrangement uses TRBV5-6 and TRBJ2-3; maybe TRBD2 (5 bases). V was cut by 0 bases and J by 1 base, with 15 bases left in between. The CDR3 sequence is 17 residues long. Germline CDR1 is SGHDT and CDR2 is YYEEEE. The CDR3: CASSLEVGGGGTDTQYF. DNA for the CDR3: TGTGCCAGCAGCTTGGAAGTTGGCGGAGGCGGCACAGATACGCAGTATTTT.

The chain employs TRBV29-1 and TRBJ1-2; D might be TRBD1 (5 bases). The CDR3 contains 13 residues. V dropped 4 bases and J dropped 6 bases, with 15 bases sitting between them. Germline-derived CDR1 and CDR2 are SQVTM and ANQGSEA. In nucleotides, the CDR3 is TGCAGCGTTGTTGGGGCAGGGAGTGATGGCTACACCTTC. Translated, it gives CSVVGAGSDGYTF.

This clonotype showed up many times. This likely comes from a read error, as the CDR3 has no conserved phenylalanine or tryptophan at its end. J is TRBJ2-5 and V is TRBV20-1; weak D call: TRBD1 (5 bases). Between the trimmed V and J ends, which lost 2 bases and 2 bases, there was a span of 6 bases. The CDR3 spans 12 residues. Germline lookup yields CDR1 DFQATT and CDR2 SNEGSKA (reference sequence). CDR3 DNA: TGCAGTGCTAGACAGGGTCAAGAGACCCAGTACCTC. This encodes CSARQGQETQYL.

This clonotype was counted at least ten times. J is TRBJ2-3 and V is TRBV20-1, with D perhaps being TRBD1 or TRBD2 (5 bases each). The ends were cut back, 1 base at V and 1 base at J, with 15 bases in the middle. The V gene's germline CDR1 is DFQATT and CDR2 SNEGSKA (reference sequence). The CDR3 sequence is 16 residues long. The CDR3 region has the DNA TGCAGTGCTAGAGGGTCGGGACGGATCCGCACAGATACGCAGTATTTT. It is translated as CSARGSGRIRTDTQYF.

The sample holds many counts of this clonotype. J is TRBJ2-1 and V is TRBV5-4, with D possibly being TRBD2 (6 bases). Germline V gene lookup returns CDR1 SGHNT and CDR2 YYREEE (reference sequence). Trimming pared 4 bases from V and 4 bases from J, leaving 15 bases between. The CDR3 is 15 residues long. The CDR3 DNA follows: TGTGCCAGCAGCGCGGGGCTAGCGAGTTACAATGAGCAGTTCTTC. Amino acids: CASSAGLASYNEQFF.